The rows below give T cell receptor beta chains drawn from one sample of a study of CD8+ T cells in alopecia areata. Sequencing was performed with immunoSEQ multiplex PCR; in TCRdb, only in-frame clones are kept and a portion is missing. The data contain 100,000 to 120,000 clones, approximately 55% of them seen just once; the ten biggest clones take up approximately 3.6%. The starting material was CD4+ T cells sorted from blood, obtained at week 24, from a patient treated with tofacitinib. Receptor source: a human donor with alopecia areata. Each CDR3 is given without its conserved first and last residue. Size tells how often a clone was seen (once, few, many) or the class of an expanded clone, and some rows leave it out.

j_call	clone_size	v_call	cdr3_aa
TRBJ1-2	.	TRBV6-5	ASARGRFYGYT
TRBJ1-1	.	TRBV6-5	ASRGAFGENTEAF
TRBJ2-7	.	TRBV9	ASSVEVDRGEQY
TRBJ1-6	.	TRBV6-5	ASSYRPTVNSPLH
TRBJ2-7	.	TRBV20-1	SASGDYEQY
TRBJ2-1	.	TRBV2	ASSETAQF
TRBJ2-3	few	TRBV7-2	ASSAPAGGRDTQY
TRBJ2-7	few	TRBV30	ACNRGLSTYEQY
TRBJ1-2	.	TRBV4-2	ASSQDARGGGGYT
TRBJ2-1	.	TRBV10-2	ATGGLIEYNEQF
TRBJ2-2	.	TRBV29-1	SVADTNTGELF
TRBJ2-1	few	TRBV27	ASSRTSKNNEQF
TRBJ1-2	.	TRBV6-5	ASSYSRTQQGGYT
TRBJ2-7	few	TRBV15	ATSKFNEQY
TRBJ2-3	.	TRBV4-2	ASSQATGGGDTQY
TRBJ2-1	.	TRBV5-1	ASSLLGNSNNEQF
TRBJ1-5	.	TRBV7-9	ASSLGTGGLRSNQPQH
TRBJ2-7	few	TRBV29-1	SVVRDRITYEQY
TRBJ1-2	once	TRBV29-1	SVEHLGQLYGYT
TRBJ1-5	once	TRBV29-1	SVEVGGGQPQH
TRBJ2-3	.	TRBV5-1	ASSLMDNTDTQY
TRBJ1-4	.	TRBV4-1	ASSQESGTSSKELF
TRBJ2-3	.	TRBV5-1	ASRGLAASTDTQY
TRBJ1-1	few	TRBV29-1	SVGQVNTEAF
TRBJ1-4	few	TRBV9	ASSVAGGNEKLF
TRBJ1-5	.	TRBV30	AWSRGSNQPQH
TRBJ2-7	.	TRBV7-2	ASSPWGTESYEQY
TRBJ2-5	.	TRBV7-6	ASRPEGETQY
TRBJ1-5	few	TRBV4-3	ASSQDHGSPRPQH
TRBJ1-1	few	TRBV7-2	ASSVNSNTEAF
TRBJ2-5	.	TRBV15	ATRGGGHQETQY
TRBJ2-5	.	TRBV29-1	SVEMTRSLRETQY
TRBJ2-7	.	TRBV29-1	SVVSTSGLRY
TRBJ1-5	.	TRBV25-1	ASSEGNQPQH
TRBJ2-1	.	TRBV7-9	ASSLAGGNEQF
TRBJ1-5	.	TRBV4-1	ASSQITPNQPQH
TRBJ2-1	.	TRBV7-9	AIPTGGLF
TRBJ2-2	once	TRBV5-1	ASLGAAGSTGELF
TRBJ2-5	.	TRBV5-1	AVRGGETQY
TRBJ1-1	.	TRBV29-1	SVVLYGEAF
TRBJ1-2	.	TRBV29-1	SVGGMGGYT
TRBJ2-1	.	TRBV29-1	SADTGTGAWGQF
TRBJ2-1	.	TRBV15	ATSRDGLSYNEQF
TRBJ2-5	.	TRBV6-6	ASSEGGHPSETQY
TRBJ2-5	few	TRBV30	AWRGQGNQETQY
TRBJ1-2	once	TRBV4-3	ASSLGTDANYGYT
TRBJ1-2	.	TRBV4-1	ASSQVMGGYT
TRBJ2-3	.	TRBV7-2	ASSLASGSLDTQY
TRBJ2-5	.	TRBV5-1	ASSSSGTGKKTQY
TRBJ2-1	.	TRBV5-1	ASSPDPWDEQF
TRBJ2-2	.	TRBV6-5	ASKFGSGYDGELF
TRBJ1-4	.	TRBV28	ATGSRVAEKLF
TRBJ2-7	few	TRBV6-5	ASSASGEQY